This TCR beta chain was found in a study of blood T cell repertoires in COVID-19. Overall study: Sources were T cells, B-cell-depleted T cells, or PBMCs; the material itself was cDNA or gDNA.

In terms of age and location, participants ranged from roughly 18 to 95 years and lived in around 22 US areas. Clones were sequenced by immunoSEQ multiplex PCR, and TCRdb holds only the in-frame ones, with some missing. The table lists 300,000 to 450,000 clones, about 90% of them singletons. V was cut by 3 bases and J by 7 bases, with 13 bases left in between. CDR1 and CDR2 (germline): DFQATT, SNEGSKA (reference sequence). The CDR3 is made up of 12 amino acids. Sample: PBMCs or T cells enriched from blood (not recorded which). The chain is built from TRBV20-1 and TRBJ2-7; perhaps TRBD1 as D (5 bases). This receptor was obtained from a man in his thirties or forties who had recovered from COVID-19. CDR3 DNA: TGCAGTGCTAGTAGACAGTTGGGGGAGCAGTACTTC. This codes for CSASRQLGEQYF.